Presented here are 5 T cell receptor beta chains from one specimen sequenced in a study of a mutant IDH1 vaccine in newly diagnosed glioma. Sample time point: baseline, week 1 (first vaccination visit). As to treatment: pre-vaccination baseline after standard-of-care therapy. TCRdb's copy holds only in-frame clones and misses some; the assay was immunoSEQ multiplex PCR. Here the sample spans 90,000 to 95,000 clones, 80% to 90% being singletons. The input for sequencing was PBMCs, taken from a glioma patient treated with radiotherapy, temozolomide or both. These receptors all stem from a woman in her forties or fifties with glioma.

The chain links TRBV5-1 to TRBJ2-2, with 8 bases that match TRBD1. This CDR3 comprises 14 residues. Per the germline V gene, CDR1 is SGHRS and CDR2 is YFSETQ. The V and J ends lost 4 bases and 5 bases, in that order; junction bases with no gene match: 4. The CDR3 DNA follows: TGCGCCAGCAGCCAGACAGGGGTTACCGGGGAGCTGTTTTTT. Translation: CASSQTGVTGELFF.

The J gene is TRBJ1-1, the V gene TRBV6-4; D remains ambiguous. Trimming removed 6 bases at V and 3 bases at J, with 14 bases between. Germline V lookup: CDR1 MRHNA, CDR2 SNTAGT. The CDR3 is 14 amino acids. The chain's CDR3 is CASSPSQAHTEAFF. The CDR3, as DNA: TGTGCCAGCAGCCCATCCCAGGCTCACACTGAAGCTTTCTTT.

With regard to this clone: Other nucleotide sequences from this sample produce the same CDR3. The chain is built from TRBV27 and TRBJ1-1; no clear D gene. With 6 bases removed from V and 1 base from J, the gap between germline ends came to 9 bases. The CDR3 sequence is 13 residues long. Looked up from germline, CDR1 is MNHEY and CDR2 is SMNVEV (reference sequence). Here the CDR3 DNA reads TGTGCCAGCAGCCTCACGGGGAACACTGAAGCTTTCTTT. It codes for CASSLTGNTEAFF.

The chain is built from TRBV7-9 and TRBJ2-3, with 7 bases lining up with TRBD2. The CDR3 has 16 amino acids. Germline assignment: CDR1 SEHNR and CDR2 FQNEAQ (reference sequence). With V trimmed by 5 bases and J by 0 bases, 8 bases remained unmatched. The CDR3 sequence is CASSPPAGRSTDTQYF. DNA for the CDR3: TGTGCCAGCAGCCCACCAGCGGGACGGAGCACAGATACGCAGTATTTT.

This rearrangement joins TRBV5-4 to TRBJ2-2; no firm D call. Trimming stripped 3 bases from V and 4 bases from J, with 4 bases between. The CDR3 totals 12 residues. Germline V gene lookup returns CDR1 SGHNT and CDR2 YYREEE (reference sequence). CDR3 DNA: TGTGCCAGCAGCTCTCTCACCGGGGAGCTGTTTTTT. Translating gives CASSSLTGELFF.